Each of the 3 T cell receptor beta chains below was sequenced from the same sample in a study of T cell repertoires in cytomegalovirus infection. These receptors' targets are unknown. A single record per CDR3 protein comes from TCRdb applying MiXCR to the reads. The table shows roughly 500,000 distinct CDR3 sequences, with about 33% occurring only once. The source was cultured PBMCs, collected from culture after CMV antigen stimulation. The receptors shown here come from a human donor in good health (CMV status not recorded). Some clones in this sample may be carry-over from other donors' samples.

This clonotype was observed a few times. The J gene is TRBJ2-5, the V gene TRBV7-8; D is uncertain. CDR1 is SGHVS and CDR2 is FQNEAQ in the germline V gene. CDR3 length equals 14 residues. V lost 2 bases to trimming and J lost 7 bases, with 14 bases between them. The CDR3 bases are TGTGCCAGCAGCTTATTCGGCCGCGGAAGGACCCAGTACTTC. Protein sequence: CASSLFGRGRTQYF.

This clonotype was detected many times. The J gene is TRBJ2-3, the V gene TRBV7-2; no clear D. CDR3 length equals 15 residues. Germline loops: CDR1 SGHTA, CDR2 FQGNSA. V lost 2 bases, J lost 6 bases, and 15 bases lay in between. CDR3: CASSLTPGFGDTQYF. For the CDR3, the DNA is TGTGCCAGCAGCTTAACGCCCGGGTTTGGGGATACGCAGTATTTT.

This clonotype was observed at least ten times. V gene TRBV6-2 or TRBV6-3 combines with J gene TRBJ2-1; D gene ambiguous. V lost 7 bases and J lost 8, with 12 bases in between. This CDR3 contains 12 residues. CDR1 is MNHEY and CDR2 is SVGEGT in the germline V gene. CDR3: CASTHPRDEQFF. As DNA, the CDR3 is TGTGCCAGCACTCATCCTCGTGATGAGCAGTTCTTC.